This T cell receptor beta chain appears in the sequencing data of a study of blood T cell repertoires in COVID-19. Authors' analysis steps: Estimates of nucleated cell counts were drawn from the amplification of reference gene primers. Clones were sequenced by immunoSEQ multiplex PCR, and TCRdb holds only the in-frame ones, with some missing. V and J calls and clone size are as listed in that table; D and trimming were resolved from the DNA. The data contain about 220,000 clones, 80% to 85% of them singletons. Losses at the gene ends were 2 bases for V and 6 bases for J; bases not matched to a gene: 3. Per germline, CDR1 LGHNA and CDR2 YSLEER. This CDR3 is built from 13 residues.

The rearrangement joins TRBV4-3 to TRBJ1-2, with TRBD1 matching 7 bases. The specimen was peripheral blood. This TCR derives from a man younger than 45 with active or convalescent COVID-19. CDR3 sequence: CASSQYDRDGYTF. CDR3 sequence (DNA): TGCGCCAGCAGCCAATATGACAGGGATGGCTACACCTTC.